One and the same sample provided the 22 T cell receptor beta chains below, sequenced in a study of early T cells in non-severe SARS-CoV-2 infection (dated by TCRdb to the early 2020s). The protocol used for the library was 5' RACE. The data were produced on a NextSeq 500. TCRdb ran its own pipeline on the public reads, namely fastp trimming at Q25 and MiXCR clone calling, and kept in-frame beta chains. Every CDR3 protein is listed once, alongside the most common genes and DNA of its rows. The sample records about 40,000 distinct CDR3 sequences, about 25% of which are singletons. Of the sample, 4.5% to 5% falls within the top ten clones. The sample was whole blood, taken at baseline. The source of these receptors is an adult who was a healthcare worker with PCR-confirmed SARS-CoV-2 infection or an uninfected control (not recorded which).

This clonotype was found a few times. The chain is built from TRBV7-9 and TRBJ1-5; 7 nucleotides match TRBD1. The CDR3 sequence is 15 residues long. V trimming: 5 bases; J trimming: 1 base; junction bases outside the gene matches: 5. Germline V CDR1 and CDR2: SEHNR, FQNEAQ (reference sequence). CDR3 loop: CASSVSGQSNQPQHF. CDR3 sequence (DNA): TGTGCCAGCAGCGTATCGGGACAGAGCAATCAGCCCCAGCATTTT.

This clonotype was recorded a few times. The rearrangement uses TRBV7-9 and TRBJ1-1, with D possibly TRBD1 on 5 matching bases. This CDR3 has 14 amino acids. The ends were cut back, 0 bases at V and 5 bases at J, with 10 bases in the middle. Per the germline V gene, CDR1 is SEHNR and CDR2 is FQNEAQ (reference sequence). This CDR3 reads CASSLAGEGTEAFF. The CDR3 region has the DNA TGTGCCAGCAGCTTAGCTGGGGAGGGGACTGAAGCTTTCTTT.

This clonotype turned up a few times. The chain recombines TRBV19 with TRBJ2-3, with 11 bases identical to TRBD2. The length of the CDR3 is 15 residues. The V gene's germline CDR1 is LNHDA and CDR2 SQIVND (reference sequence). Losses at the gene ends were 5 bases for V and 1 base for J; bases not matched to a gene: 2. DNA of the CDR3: TGTGCCAGTAGTCAGACTAGCGGGGGCACAGATACGCAGTATTTT. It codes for CASSQTSGGTDTQYF.

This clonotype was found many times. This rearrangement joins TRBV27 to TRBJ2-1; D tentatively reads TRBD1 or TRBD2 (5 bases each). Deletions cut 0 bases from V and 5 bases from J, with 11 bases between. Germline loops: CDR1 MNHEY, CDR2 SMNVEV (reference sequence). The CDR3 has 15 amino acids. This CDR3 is CASSLSRGGNNEQFF. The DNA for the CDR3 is TGTGCCAGCAGTTTATCGAGGGGCGGAAACAATGAGCAGTTCTTC.

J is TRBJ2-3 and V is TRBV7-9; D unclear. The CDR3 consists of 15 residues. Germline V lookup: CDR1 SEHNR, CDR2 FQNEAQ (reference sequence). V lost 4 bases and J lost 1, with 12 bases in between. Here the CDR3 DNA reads TGTGCCAGCAGCTGGGCAGGACCGGGCACAGATACGCAGTATTTT. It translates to CASSWAGPGTDTQYF.

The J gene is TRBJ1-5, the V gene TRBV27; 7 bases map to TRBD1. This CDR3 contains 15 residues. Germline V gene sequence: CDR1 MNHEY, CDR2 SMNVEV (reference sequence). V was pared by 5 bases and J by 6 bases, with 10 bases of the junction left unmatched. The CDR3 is CASSRAGGTTQPQHF. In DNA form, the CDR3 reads TGTGCCAGCAGTCGGGCAGGGGGGACTACTCAGCCCCAGCATTTT.

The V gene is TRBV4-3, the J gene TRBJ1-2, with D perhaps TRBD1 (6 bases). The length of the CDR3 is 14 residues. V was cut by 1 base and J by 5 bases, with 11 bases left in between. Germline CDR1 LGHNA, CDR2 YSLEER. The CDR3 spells CASSQVRGAYGYTF. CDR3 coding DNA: TGCGCCAGCAGCCAAGTCCGGGGGGCGTATGGCTACACCTTC.

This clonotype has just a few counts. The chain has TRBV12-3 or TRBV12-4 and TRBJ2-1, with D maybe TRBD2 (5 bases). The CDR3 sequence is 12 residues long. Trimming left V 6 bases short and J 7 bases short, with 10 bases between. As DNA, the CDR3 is TGTGCCAGCAGGCTGAGGGAAAATGAGCAGTTCTTC. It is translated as CASRLRENEQFF.

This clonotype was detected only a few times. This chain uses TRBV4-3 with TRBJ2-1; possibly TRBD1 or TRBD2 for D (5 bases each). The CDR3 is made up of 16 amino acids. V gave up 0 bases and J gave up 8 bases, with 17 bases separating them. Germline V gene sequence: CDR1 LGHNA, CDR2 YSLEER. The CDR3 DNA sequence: TGCGCCAGCAGCCAAGATGCCGGTACGAGAGGGGATGAGCAGTTCTTC. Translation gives CASSQDAGTRGDEQFF.

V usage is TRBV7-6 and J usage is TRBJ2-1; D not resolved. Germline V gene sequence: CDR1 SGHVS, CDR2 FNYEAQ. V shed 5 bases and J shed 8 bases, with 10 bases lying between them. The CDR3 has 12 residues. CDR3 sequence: CASSRIQDEQFF. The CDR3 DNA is TGTGCCAGCAGCCGAATACAAGATGAGCAGTTCTTC.

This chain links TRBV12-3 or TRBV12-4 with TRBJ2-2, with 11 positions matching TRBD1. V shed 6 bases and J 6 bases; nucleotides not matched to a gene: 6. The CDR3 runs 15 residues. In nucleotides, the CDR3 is TGTGCCAGCAGCCTGGACAGGGGGCCAGCCGGGGAGCTGTTTTTT. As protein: CASSLDRGPAGELFF.

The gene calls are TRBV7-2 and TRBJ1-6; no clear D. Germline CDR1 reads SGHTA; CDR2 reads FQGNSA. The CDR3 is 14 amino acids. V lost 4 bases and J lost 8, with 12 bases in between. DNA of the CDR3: TGTGCCAGCAGCTCGGACGGAGGGTATTCACCCCTCCACTTT. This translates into CASSSDGGYSPLHF.

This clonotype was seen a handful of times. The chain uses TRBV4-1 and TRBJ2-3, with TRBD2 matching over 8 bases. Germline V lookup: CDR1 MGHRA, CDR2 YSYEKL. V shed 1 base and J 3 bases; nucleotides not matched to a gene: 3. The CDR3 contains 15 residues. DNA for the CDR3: TGCGCCAGCAGCCAAGGGACTAGCCAGACAGATACGCAGTATTTT. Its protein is CASSQGTSQTDTQYF.

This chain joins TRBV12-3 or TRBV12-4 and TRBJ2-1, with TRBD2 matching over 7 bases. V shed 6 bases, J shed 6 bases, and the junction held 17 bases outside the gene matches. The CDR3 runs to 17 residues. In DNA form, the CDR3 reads TGTGCCAGCAGGAAAGGCCCTGTGGGGCGGGAGTCCAATGAGCAGTTCTTC. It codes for CASRKGPVGRESNEQFF.

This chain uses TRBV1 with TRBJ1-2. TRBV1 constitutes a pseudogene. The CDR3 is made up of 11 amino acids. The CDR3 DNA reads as TGCACCAGCAGCTCGCAGCATGGCTACACCTTC. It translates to CTSSSQHGYTF.

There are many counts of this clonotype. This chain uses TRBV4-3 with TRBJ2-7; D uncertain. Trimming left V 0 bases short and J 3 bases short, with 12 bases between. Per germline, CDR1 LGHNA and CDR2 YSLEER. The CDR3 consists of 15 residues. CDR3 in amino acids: CASSQDRKGFYEQYF. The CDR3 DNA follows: TGCGCCAGCAGCCAAGATAGGAAAGGTTTCTACGAGCAGTACTTC.

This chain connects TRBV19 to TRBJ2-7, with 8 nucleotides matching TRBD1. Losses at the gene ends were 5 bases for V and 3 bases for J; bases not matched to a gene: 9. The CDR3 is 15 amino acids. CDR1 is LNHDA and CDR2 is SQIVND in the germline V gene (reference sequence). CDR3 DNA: TGTGCCAGTAGTGCCCGGGACAGGCCCCTCTACGAGCAGTACTTC. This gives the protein CASSARDRPLYEQYF.

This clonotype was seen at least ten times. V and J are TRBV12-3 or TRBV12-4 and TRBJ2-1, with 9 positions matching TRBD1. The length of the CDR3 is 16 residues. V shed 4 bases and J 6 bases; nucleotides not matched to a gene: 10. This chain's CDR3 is CASSSPPGQGINEQFF. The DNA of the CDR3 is TGTGCCAGCAGTTCCCCGCCCGGACAGGGGATCAATGAGCAGTTCTTC.

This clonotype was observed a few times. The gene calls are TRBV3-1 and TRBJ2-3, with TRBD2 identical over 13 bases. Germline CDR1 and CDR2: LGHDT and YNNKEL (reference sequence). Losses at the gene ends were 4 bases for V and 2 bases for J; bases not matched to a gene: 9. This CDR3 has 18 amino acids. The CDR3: CASSPRTSGGPITDTQYF. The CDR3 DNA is TGTGCCAGCAGCCCCCGGACTAGCGGGGGACCGATCACAGATACGCAGTATTTT.

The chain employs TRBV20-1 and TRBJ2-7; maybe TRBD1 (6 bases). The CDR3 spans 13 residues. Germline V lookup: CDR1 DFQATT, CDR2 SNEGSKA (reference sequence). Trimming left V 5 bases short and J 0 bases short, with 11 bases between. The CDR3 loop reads CSAVGQNSYEQYF. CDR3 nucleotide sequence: TGCAGTGCTGTTGGACAGAACTCCTACGAGCAGTACTTC.

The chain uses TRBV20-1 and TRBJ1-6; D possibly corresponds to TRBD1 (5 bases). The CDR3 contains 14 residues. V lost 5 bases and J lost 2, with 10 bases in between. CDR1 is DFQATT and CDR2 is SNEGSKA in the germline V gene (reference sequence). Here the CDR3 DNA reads TGCAGTGCTCGAACAGGAACCTATAATTCACCCCTCCACTTT. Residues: CSARTGTYNSPLHF.

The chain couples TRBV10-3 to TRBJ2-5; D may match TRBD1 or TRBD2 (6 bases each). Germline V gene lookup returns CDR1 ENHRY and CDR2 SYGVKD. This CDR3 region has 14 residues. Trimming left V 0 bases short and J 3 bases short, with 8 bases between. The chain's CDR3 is CAISESGGEETQYF. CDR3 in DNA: TGTGCCATCAGTGAGTCGGGGGGCGAAGAGACCCAGTACTTC.